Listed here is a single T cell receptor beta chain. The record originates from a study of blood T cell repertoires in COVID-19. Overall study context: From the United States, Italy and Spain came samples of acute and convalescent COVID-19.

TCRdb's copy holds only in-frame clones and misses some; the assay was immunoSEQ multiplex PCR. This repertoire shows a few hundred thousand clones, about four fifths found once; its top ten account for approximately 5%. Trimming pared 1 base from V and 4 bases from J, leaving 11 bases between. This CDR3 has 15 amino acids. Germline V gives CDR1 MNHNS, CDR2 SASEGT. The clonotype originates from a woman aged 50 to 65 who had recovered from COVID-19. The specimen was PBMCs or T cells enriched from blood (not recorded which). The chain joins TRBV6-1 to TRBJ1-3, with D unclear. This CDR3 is CASSEERRAGNTIYF. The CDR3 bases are TGTGCCAGCAGTGAAGAACGGCGGGCAGGAAACACCATATATTTT.